This T cell receptor (beta chain) was sequenced during a study of cytomegalovirus exposure and HLA in healthy donors. Whole-study context: A prior study identified 117 million unique TCR beta sequences from some 200 million T cells. Study conclusions and caveats: Accurate predictions that matched the HLA-A and HLA-B alleles of most subjects were reportedly made from TCR beta sequences. In vitro testing confirmed three CMV-associated chains as specific for CMV antigens.

This clone showed up just a few times. Its antigen is undetermined. Between the trimmed V and J ends, which lost 6 bases and 8 bases, there was a span of 16 bases. The germline V gene has CDR1 MNHNS and CDR2 SASEGT. The CDR3 runs 13 residues. Both 60 Vbeta primers and 13 Jbeta primers went into the PCR. Profiling relied on immunoSEQ multiplex PCR, and the TCRdb table lists in-frame clones only, not all of them. The data contain some 250,000 clones, approximately 80% of them singletons. Material for sequencing was PBMCs. The clonotype comes from a woman aged 60-75 years in good health and CMV-seropositive. The rearrangement links TRBV6-1 to TRBJ1-2; TRBD1 is a possible D gene (5 bases). In nucleotides, the CDR3 is TGTGCCAGCAGCTTCGGGACTCAGGTCGGCTACACCTTC. Its protein product is CASSFGTQVGYTF.